This T cell receptor (beta chain) was documented in a study of blood T cells in healthy people across ages. Whole-study findings and limits: Unsorted PBMC material precluded a definitive naive versus antigen-experienced comparison. For the donors, CMV status was unknown and possibly confounded expanded clonotype changes. A greater number of naive CD4+ cells and higher diversity distinguished long-lived donors from aged donors.

Alongside a J-beta primer mix, a sample-barcoded 5' primer served in a second PCR lasting 7 to 11 cycles. Tags on each cDNA molecule came from a template-switch adaptor with 12 random nucleotides. TCRdb reprocessed the 5' RACE reads via MiXCR and lists one record per CDR3 protein. The profile covers 1,100,000 or so distinct CDR3 sequences, with roughly 45% appearing a single time and 15% to 20% taken by the ten largest. Trimming cost V 6 bases and J 5 bases; bases outside gene matches: 15. Germline loops: CDR1 DFQATT, CDR2 SNEGSKA (reference sequence). This CDR3 comprises 16 residues. This clonotype has a handful of counts. What it recognizes is unknown.

The clonotype was recovered from a woman aged 60 to 75 in good health. The rearrangement links TRBV20-1 to TRBJ1-1, with 10 bases aligning to TRBD1. Input material: blood. Here the CDR3 DNA reads TGCAGTGCCAGGGACCGGGACAGGGGTTCGAGAACTGAAGCTTTCTTT. It codes for CSARDRDRGSRTEAFF.